These 16 T cell receptor beta chains were sequenced from one sample in a study of shared clonotypes between healthy human individuals. The data were produced by immunoSEQ multiplex PCR, yet TCRdb's version contains in-frame clones alone and is incomplete. The sample has over a million clones, roughly 75% seen once. The material sequenced was memory CD4+ T cells sorted from blood. As for subset: CD45RA-negative fraction. Source of these receptors: a man between 18 and 29 years old in good health.

The rearrangement uses TRBV25-1 and TRBJ2-3, with 8 bases aligning to TRBD2. Germline V gene sequence: CDR1 MGHDK, CDR2 SYGVNS. V was pared by 6 bases and J by 1 base, with 9 bases of the junction left unmatched. CDR3 length: 16 amino acids. CDR3 sequence (DNA): TGTGCCAGCAGCGTCGCGGGGGGCCTAGGCACAGATACGCAGTATTTT. Translating it yields CASSVAGGLGTDTQYF.

Notes on this clone: A far larger clone is off by one base, so a read error is likely. The chain carries TRBV11-2 and TRBJ2-2; D possibly corresponds to TRBD1 (5 bases). The CDR3 runs to 14 residues. Germline V gene lookup returns CDR1 SGHAT and CDR2 FQNNGV. V dropped 3 bases and J dropped 1 base, with 6 bases sitting between them. In DNA form, the CDR3 reads TGTGCCAGCAGCTTCCAGGGGAACACCGGGGAGCTGTTTTTT. Protein product: CASSFQGNTGELFF.

The CDR3 DNA is TGTGCCAGCAGTTTTGGTTTGCCGCGAAGAGTCTCCTACGAGCAGTACTTC. As protein: CASSFGLPRRVSYEQYF. The J gene is TRBJ2-7, the V gene TRBV28; no reliable D call. The germline V and J ends were trimmed by 3 bases and 0 bases, with 18 bases remaining between them. There are 17 residues in the CDR3. The germline V gene has CDR1 MDHEN and CDR2 SYDVKM.

V gene TRBV27 combines with J gene TRBJ2-3; D is tentatively TRBD1 or TRBD2 (5 bases each). CDR1 is MNHEY, CDR2 SMNVEV, per germline (reference sequence). Trimming removed 11 bases at V and 0 bases at J, with 12 bases between. The CDR3 is 13 residues long. DNA for the CDR3: TGTGCCTTGCCCGGGGCCAGCACAGATACGCAGTATTTT. This gives the protein CALPGASTDTQYF.

The rearrangement uses TRBV11-2 and TRBJ2-7; 14 bases line up with TRBD2. V gave up 5 bases and J gave up 5 bases; unmatched junction bases: 8. Germline CDR1 SGHAT, CDR2 FQNNGV. The CDR3 length is 16 residues. CDR3 residues: CASSPQGLAGGDEQYF. The CDR3 DNA sequence: TGTGCCAGCAGCCCCCAAGGACTAGCGGGAGGCGACGAGCAGTACTTC.

Only a few counts were recorded for this clone. This chain links TRBV6-5 with TRBJ1-2; D is uncertain. Trimming took off 4 bases at V and 7 bases at J, with 13 bases between the two ends. Germline CDR1 and CDR2: MNHEY and SVGAGI. The CDR3 loop spans 13 amino acids. The CDR3: CASSSVAWGGYTF. The CDR3 bases are TGTGCCAGCAGTTCCGTGGCGTGGGGTGGCTACACCTTC.

The chain carries TRBV19 and TRBJ1-1, with D maybe TRBD1 (6 bases). Per germline, CDR1 LNHDA and CDR2 SQIVND (reference sequence). The CDR3 extends over 15 amino acids. V was trimmed by 6 bases and J by 7 bases, leaving 21 bases between them. The CDR3 region is CASSQQTGFPFEAFF. In nucleotides, the CDR3 is TGTGCCAGTAGCCAACAAACAGGGTTTCCCTTTGAAGCTTTCTTT.

CDR3 bases: TGTGCCAGCTCACCAGGATTAGCGGGGGGGCCTGGAGGAGATACGCAGTATTTT. Its protein is CASSPGLAGGPGGDTQYF. The chain joins TRBV18 to TRBJ2-3, with 11 bases lining up with TRBD2. V gave up 2 bases and J gave up 5 bases; unmatched junction bases: 12. Germline-derived CDR1 and CDR2 are KGHSH and LQKENI. There are 18 residues in the CDR3.

The J gene is TRBJ2-7, the V gene TRBV7-6; 10 bases fit TRBD1. CDR1 SGHVS and CDR2 FNYEAQ come from the germline V gene. This CDR3 contains 15 residues. The trim removed 5 bases at V and 2 bases at J, leaving 6 bases unmatched. CDR3 nucleotides: TGTGCCAGCAGCCTAGGACAGGGGGGACCCTACGAGCAGTACTTC. Protein sequence: CASSLGQGGPYEQYF.

This chain uses TRBV7-9 with TRBJ2-2; TRBD2 agrees at 14 bases. This CDR3 is built from 18 residues. Germline V gene lookup returns CDR1 SEHNR and CDR2 FQNEAQ (reference sequence). V was pared by 5 bases and J by 1 base, with 6 bases of the junction left unmatched. CDR3 DNA: TGTGCCAGCAGCCCGACTAGCGGGAGGGTATTGAACACCGGGGAGCTGTTTTTT. Amino acid sequence: CASSPTSGRVLNTGELFF.

The rearrangement joins TRBV9 to TRBJ2-1; D is ambiguous. Germline V gene lookup returns CDR1 SGDLS and CDR2 YYNGEE. The germline V and J ends were trimmed by 4 bases and 2 bases, with 7 bases remaining between them. This CDR3 region has 13 residues. The CDR3 loop is CASSSHPYNEQFF. The CDR3 DNA follows: TGTGCCAGCAGCTCCCATCCCTACAATGAGCAGTTCTTC.

The chain uses TRBV10-3 and TRBJ2-5; the match to TRBD1 covers 7 bases. CDR1 ENHRY and CDR2 SYGVKD come from the germline V gene. V lost 5 bases, J lost 1 base, and 4 bases stayed unmatched. The CDR3 is made up of 14 amino acids. Written as DNA, the CDR3 is TGTGCCATCAGTATGAACAGGGGCCAAGAGACCCAGTACTTC. The encoded protein is CAISMNRGQETQYF.

The table lists this clone with a few counts. V usage is TRBV30 and J usage is TRBJ2-2; tentatively, D is TRBD1 (6 bases). The V gene lost 2 bases and the J gene lost 0 bases, with 13 bases spanning the gap. The CDR3 contains 16 residues. Germline values: CDR1 GTSNPN, CDR2 SVGIG (reference sequence). For the CDR3, the DNA is TGTGCCTGGAGTACAGGGAGTATTTCGAACACCGGGGAGCTGTTTTTT. Its protein is CAWSTGSISNTGELFF.

J is TRBJ2-5 and V is TRBV2; perhaps D is TRBD1 or TRBD2 (5 bases each). There are 12 residues in the CDR3. Trimming pared 5 bases from V and 11 bases from J, leaving 15 bases between. CDR1 is SNHLY and CDR2 is FYNNEI in the germline V gene. CDR3 coding DNA: TGTGCCAGCAGTACTGGGGTGGGGGAGCAGTACTTC. Protein product: CASSTGVGEQYF. Full variable domain (rest looked up from reference TRBV2 and TRBJ2-5): EPEVTQTPSHQVTQMGQEVILRCVPISNHLYFYWYRQILGQKVEFLVSFYNNEISEKSEIFDDQFSVERPDGSNFTLKIRSTKLEDSAMYFCASSTGVGEQYFGPGTRLLVL.

The rearrangement uses TRBV19 and TRBJ1-6; TRBD1 matches 7 bases. The V gene end was trimmed by 1 base and the J gene end by 14 bases; junction bases not matched to a gene: 5. Per germline, CDR1 LNHDA and CDR2 SQIVND (reference sequence). The CDR3 runs to 13 residues. The CDR3 reads CASSIGQGSTLHF. Written as DNA, the CDR3 is TGTGCCAGTAGTATAGGACAGGGAAGCACCCTCCACTTT.

The rearrangement links TRBV5-4 to TRBJ1-2; no firm D call. Per germline, CDR1 SGHNT and CDR2 YYREEE (reference sequence). V was cut by 4 bases and J by 3 bases, with 13 bases left in between. The CDR3 has 14 residues. CDR3 amino acids: CASSIPAPDYGYTF. The CDR3 nucleotides are TGTGCCAGCAGCATCCCAGCGCCAGACTATGGCTACACCTTC.